The rows below give T cell receptor beta chains drawn from one sample of a study of T cell repertoires in cytomegalovirus infection. No antigen has been identified for these receptors. TCRdb recomputed calls from the reads with MiXCR, one row per CDR3 protein. The data contain 75,000 to 95,000 distinct CDR3 sequences, about half of them singletons. The sample in question was CD8+ T cells from cultured PBMCs, obtained from culture after CMV antigen stimulation. The receptor source for this set is a human donor in good health (CMV status not recorded). Some clones in this sample may be carry-over from other donors' samples. Each CDR3 is given with its conserved first and last residue. A D gene is named only where the DNA matches it firmly. Size values are once, few and many counts, or a class for expanded clones, and some rows have none.

d_call j_call clone_size v_call cdr3_nt cdr3_aa
TRBD2 TRBJ2-1 few TRBV7-9 TGTGCCAGCAGCCAACTGACGTATAGCGGGGACTCCTACAATGAGCAGTTCTTC CASSQLTYSGDSYNEQFF
NA TRBJ1-5 NA TRBV4-1 TGCGCCAGCAGCTCACAGGAGCGGGGTCAGCCCCAGCATTTT CASSSQERGQPQHF
NA TRBJ2-5 NA TRBV7-9 TGTGCCAGCAGCTTAGTGAAGGCCCCTGGAGGGACCCAGTACTTC CASSLVKAPGGTQYF
NA TRBJ1-1 NA TRBV2 TGTGCCAGCAGTCGGGGAGGGGGGAACACTGAAGCTTTCTTT CASSRGGGNTEAFF
NA TRBJ2-7 NA TRBV4-1 TGCGCCAGCAGCCAATTTCCCTCCTACGAGCAGTACTTC CASSQFPSYEQYF
NA TRBJ2-7 few TRBV7-9 TGTGCCAGCAGCTCACAGGGATCCGAGCAGTACTTC CASSSQGSEQYF
NA TRBJ2-7 NA TRBV28 TGTGCCAGCAGTTTAAACCCGGGTGCCTACGAGCAGTACTTC CASSLNPGAYEQYF
NA TRBJ2-1 few TRBV7-2 TGTGCCAGCAGCTTAGACTTCTACAATGAGCAGTTCTTC CASSLDFYNEQFF
NA TRBJ2-5 NA TRBV7-9 TGTGCCAGCAGCCTCGGACGTCTCCAAGAGACCCAGTACTTC CASSLGRLQETQYF
NA TRBJ1-1 NA TRBV5-4 TGTGCCAGCAGCCCCAGACAGAACACTGAAGCTTTCTTT CASSPRQNTEAFF
NA TRBJ2-1 few TRBV28 TGTGCCAGCAGTTTTAAGCGAGCTGAGCAGTTCTTC CASSFKRAEQFF
NA TRBJ2-3 few TRBV7-6 TGTGCCAGCAGCCTAGGACAGGCGGGGGGATGGTATTTT CASSLGQAGGWYF
NA TRBJ2-1 few TRBV11-2 TGTGCCAGCAGACACTACAGGCGCCAGGGCTCCTACAATGAGCAGTTCTTC CASRHYRRQGSYNEQFF
NA TRBJ2-3 NA TRBV7-2 TGTGCCAGCAGCTTAAACCCGTGGCTCACAGATACGCAGTATTTT CASSLNPWLTDTQYF
NA TRBJ1-6 NA TRBV27 TGTGCCAGCAGCCCTTCACTTTGGTCACCCCTCCACTTT CASSPSLWSPLHF
TRBD1 TRBJ2-2 NA TRBV7-4 TGTGCCAGCAGCTCCCGGGACAGGGGCGCCGGGGAGCTGTTTTTT CASSSRDRGAGELFF
TRBD1 TRBJ2-5 many TRBV7-9 TGTGCCAGCAGCCGACCTATCCGGGACAGCCAAGAGACCCAGTACTTC CASSRPIRDSQETQYF
TRBD2 TRBJ2-7 few TRBV7-2 TGTGCCAGCAGCCCGGGACTAGCGGGGGGGAGGAGCTCCTACGAGCAGTACTTC CASSPGLAGGRSSYEQYF
NA TRBJ2-1 NA TRBV7-6 TGTGCCAGCCGGACAGCCAATGAGCAGTTCTTC CASRTANEQFF
NA TRBJ2-2 few TRBV10-3 TGTGCCATCAGTGAGTCCCAGCGGGCTAACACCGGGGAGCTGTTTTTT CAISESQRANTGELFF
TRBD1 TRBJ1-5 NA TRBV12-3/TRBV12-4 TGTGCCAGCACTTTGGACAGGGCGGGCGGTTACGGCAATCAGCCCCAGCATTTT CASTLDRAGGYGNQPQHF
NA TRBJ1-6 NA TRBV28 TGTGCCAGCAGTCTCGGACGAGTTGATTCACCCCTCCACTTT CASSLGRVDSPLHF
NA TRBJ1-2 few TRBV27 TGTGCCAGCAGTTGGGCCCCTGGGGCTAACTATGGCTACACCTTC CASSWAPGANYGYTF
NA TRBJ1-1 NA TRBV15 TGTGCCACCAGCAGCCTACAGGGAAAGAACACTGAAGCTTTCTTT CATSSLQGKNTEAFF
NA TRBJ2-1 NA TRBV4-2 TGTGCCAGCAGCCCGAGGGCGGCTAGCTCCTACAATGAGCAGTTCTTC CASSPRAASSYNEQFF
NA TRBJ2-7 NA TRBV6-6 TGTGCCAGCACTCAAGGAGTCCTGCTCTACGAGCAGTACTTC CASTQGVLLYEQYF
NA TRBJ2-5 NA TRBV20-1 TGCAGTGCTAGGCCCCACACTAGCCAAGAGACCCAGTACTTC CSARPHTSQETQYF
TRBD2 TRBJ2-2 NA TRBV7-6 TGTGCCGGGGTAGCGGGAATGAACACCGGGGAGCTGTTTTTT CAGVAGMNTGELFF
TRBD2 TRBJ2-7 NA TRBV7-3 TGTGCCAGCAGCTTATTGGCGGGAGACGAGCAGTACTTC CASSLLAGDEQYF
TRBD2 TRBJ2-1 many TRBV7-8 TGTGCCAGCAGCCTGACTAGCGGGAGATTCGGTGAGCAGTTCTTC CASSLTSGRFGEQFF
TRBD1 TRBJ1-5 NA TRBV6-1 TGTGCCAGCAGTGAAGGCAGGGGGAATCAGCCCCAGCATTTT CASSEGRGNQPQHF
NA TRBJ1-1 few TRBV11-2 TGTGCCAGCAGCGGAACAGGGTATCCGAACACTGAAGCTTTCTTT CASSGTGYPNTEAFF
NA TRBJ1-2 few TRBV7-8 TGTGCCAGCAGCTCCGGACTGAGGGGGGGCGGCTACACCTTC CASSSGLRGGGYTF
NA TRBJ1-2 few TRBV6-5 TGTGCCAGCAGGGGGGACGGTAACTATGGCTACACCTTC CASRGDGNYGYTF
TRBD1 TRBJ1-6 NA TRBV7-9 TGTGCCAGCAGCGCACCCGGGACAGGGTTCTCACCCCTCCACTTT CASSAPGTGFSPLHF
TRBD2 TRBJ2-7 few TRBV7-6 TGTGCCAGCAGCTTAGGAGAGACTAGCGGGCCCCCCTACGAGCAGTACTTC CASSLGETSGPPYEQYF
TRBD1 TRBJ2-7 NA TRBV28 TGTGCCAGCAGCTACCGGGACAGTGGGGGCGAGCAGTACTTC CASSYRDSGGEQYF
TRBD1 TRBJ2-7 NA TRBV7-4 TGTGCCAGCAGCTCGCCAGACAGGGGCCTGAGTTCTTCCTACGAGCAGTACTTC CASSSPDRGLSSSYEQYF
TRBD2 TRBJ2-7 NA TRBV28 TGTGCCAGCAGTTTATCGTTGACTAGCGGGAAACCCTACGAGCAGTACTTC CASSLSLTSGKPYEQYF
NA TRBJ2-7 NA TRBV6-6 TGTGCCAGCAGTGGCCTCGGGTCAAGCTCCTACGAGCAGTACTTC CASSGLGSSSYEQYF
NA TRBJ2-7 NA TRBV7-9 TGTGCCAGCAGCGTGGGCTACGAGCAGTACTTC CASSVGYEQYF
NA TRBJ1-2 NA TRBV20-1 TGCAGTGCTAGAGATATCGGGTCCTCGTCCTATGGCTACACCTTC CSARDIGSSSYGYTF